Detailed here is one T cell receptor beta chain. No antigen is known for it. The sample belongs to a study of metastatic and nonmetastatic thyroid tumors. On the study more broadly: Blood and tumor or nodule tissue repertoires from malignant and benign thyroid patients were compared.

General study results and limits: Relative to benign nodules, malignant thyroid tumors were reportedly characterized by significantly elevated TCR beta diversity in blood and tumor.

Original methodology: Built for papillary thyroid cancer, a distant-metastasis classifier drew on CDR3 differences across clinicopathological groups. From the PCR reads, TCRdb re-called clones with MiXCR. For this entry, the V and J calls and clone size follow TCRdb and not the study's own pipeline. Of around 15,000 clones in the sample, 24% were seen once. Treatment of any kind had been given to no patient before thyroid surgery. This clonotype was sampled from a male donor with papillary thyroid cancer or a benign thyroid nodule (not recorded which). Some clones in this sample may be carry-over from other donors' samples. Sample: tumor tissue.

CDR3 region: CASSFRGAGYGYTF. CDR3 nucleotides: TGTGCCAGCAGTTTCAGGGGTGCGGGCTATGGCTACACCTTC. The chain combines TRBV27 with TRBJ1-2, with D possibly TRBD1 on 6 matching bases. The CDR3 runs 14 residues. CDR1 and CDR2 (germline): MNHEY, SMNVEV (reference sequence). V dropped 3 bases and J dropped 4 bases, with 12 bases sitting between them.